The 30 T cell receptor beta chains given below trace back to one sample, sequenced in a study of cytomegalovirus exposure and HLA in healthy donors. With 60 Vbeta and 13 Jbeta primers, the PCR was carried out. Clones were sequenced by immunoSEQ multiplex PCR, and TCRdb holds only the in-frame ones, with some missing. The data contain around 170,000 clones, less than 85% of them singletons. Sequenced: PBMCs. The source of these receptors is a man in his forties or fifties in good health and CMV-seronegative.

This chain links TRBV16 with TRBJ2-1; 16 positions match TRBD2. The CDR3 length is 18 residues. Trimming removed 3 bases from V and 7 bases from J; junction bases left unmatched: 9. In germline, CDR1 is KGHSY, CDR2 FQNENV. The CDR3 protein is CASSHLGLAGGPGNEQFF. The CDR3 DNA reads as TGTGCCAGCAGCCACCTGGGACTAGCGGGAGGGCCGGGAAATGAGCAGTTCTTC.

The J gene is TRBJ1-1, the V gene TRBV6-1; a possible D gene is TRBD1 (6 bases). Germline V gene sequence: CDR1 MNHNS, CDR2 SASEGT. Trimming left V 6 bases short and J 4 bases short, with 18 bases between. The CDR3 consists of 15 residues. Written as DNA, the CDR3 is TGTGCCAGCAGACTAATAACAGGGCTCGGCACTGAAGCTTTCTTT. Encoded protein: CASRLITGLGTEAFF.

The gene calls are TRBV18 and TRBJ2-2, with D uncertain. This CDR3 is 15 amino acids long. In germline, CDR1 is KGHSH, CDR2 LQKENI. The ends were cut back, 3 bases at V and 0 bases at J, with 8 bases in the middle. The CDR3: CASSPPAANTGELFF. In DNA form, the CDR3 reads TGTGCCAGCTCACCCCCGGCGGCGAACACCGGGGAGCTGTTTTTT.

The chain joins TRBV27 to TRBJ2-1; weak D call: TRBD1 (5 bases). Trimming removed 3 bases from V and 5 bases from J, with 14 bases in between. This CDR3 spans 15 amino acids. Per the germline V gene, CDR1 is MNHEY and CDR2 is SMNVEV (reference sequence). CDR3 coding DNA: TGTGCCAGCAGTTTTAAGGCGTTGGGGCACAATGAGCAGTTCTTC. Translated, it gives CASSFKALGHNEQFF.

The V gene is TRBV9, the J gene TRBJ1-1, with unresolved D. The CDR3 spans 13 residues. Between the trimmed V and J ends, which lost 3 bases and 3 bases, there was a span of 9 bases. In germline, CDR1 is SGDLS, CDR2 YYNGEE. The CDR3 coding sequence is TGTGCCAGCAGCGGTCGGGGAGACACTGAAGCTTTCTTT. Its protein product is CASSGRGDTEAFF.

This clone has just a few counts. The chain is built from TRBV6-5 and TRBJ1-1, with 8 bases matching TRBD1. The V gene's germline CDR1 is MNHEY and CDR2 SVGAGI. The CDR3 runs to 14 residues. With V trimmed by 1 base and J by 4 bases, 2 bases remained unmatched. The CDR3 sequence is CASSYLDRATEAFF. CDR3 bases: TGTGCCAGCAGTTACTTGGACAGGGCCACTGAAGCTTTCTTT.

J is TRBJ2-7 and V is TRBV11-2; TRBD1 aligns across 10 bases. Germline assignment: CDR1 SGHAT and CDR2 FQNNGV. There are 14 residues in the CDR3. The J segment lost 7 bases and the V segment lost 9 bases, leaving 12 bases of the junction unmatched. CDR3 sequence: CASHWDRGSSEQYF. Written as DNA, the CDR3 is TGTGCCAGTCACTGGGACAGGGGCAGTTCGGAGCAGTACTTC.

The gene calls are TRBV2 and TRBJ2-7, with TRBD1 matching over 8 bases. CDR1 SNHLY and CDR2 FYNNEI come from the germline V gene. V shed 3 bases and J 2 bases; nucleotides not matched to a gene: 3. The CDR3 contains 14 residues. CDR3 in amino acids: CASSERTGTYEQYF. The DNA of the CDR3 is TGTGCCAGCAGTGAGAGGACAGGGACCTACGAGCAGTACTTC.

This rearrangement joins TRBV25-1 to TRBJ1-4; no clear D. Trimming took 9 bases from V and 0 from J, leaving 8 bases between them. CDR3 length: 13 amino acids. Germline V CDR1 and CDR2: MGHDK, SYGVNS. The CDR3 nucleotides are TGTGCCAGTCGGAGAGCAACTAATGAAAAACTGTTTTTT. Translated: CASRRATNEKLFF.

The rearrangement links TRBV9 to TRBJ2-7; tentatively, D is TRBD1 (6 bases). The V gene's germline CDR1 is SGDLS and CDR2 YYNGEE. The germline V and J ends were trimmed by 0 bases and 9 bases, with 10 bases remaining between them. This CDR3 is built from 12 residues. DNA for the CDR3: TGTGCCAGCAGCGTAGTCGAGGGGGTGCAGTACTTC. This encodes CASSVVEGVQYF.

The V call is TRBV6-6, the J call TRBJ2-5, with TRBD2 matching 13 bases. The tail of the sequence fits TRBJ2-7 better, so the J call may be wrong. Per germline, CDR1 MNHNY and CDR2 SVGAGI (reference sequence). The CDR3 sequence is 15 residues long. CDR3 coding DNA: TGTGCCAGCAGTTCCGGACTAGCGGGAGCGTACGAGCAGTACTTC. Protein: CASSSGLAGAYEQYF.

V is TRBV4-1 and J is TRBJ2-7; D possibly corresponds to TRBD2 (6 bases). Per the germline V gene, CDR1 is MGHRA and CDR2 is YSYEKL. The CDR3 has 15 residues. The V end lost 0 bases, the J end lost 8 bases, and 17 bases lay between the germline ends. CDR3 DNA sequence: TGCGCCAGCAGCCAAGAGAGCGGCGGGGCTACGAAGCAGTACTTC. This translates into CASSQESGGATKQYF.

CDR3 loop: CASSLPSGGRGEQYF. Here the CDR3 DNA reads TGTGCCAGCAGCTTACCTAGCGGGGGGCGTGGCGAGCAGTACTTC. The rearrangement uses TRBV7-9 and TRBJ2-7; 11 bases are a match to TRBD2. V was pared by 2 bases and J by 6 bases, with 6 bases of the junction left unmatched. The CDR3 totals 15 residues. Germline V gene data show CDR1 as SEHNR and CDR2 as FQNEAQ (reference sequence).

The V call is TRBV19, the J call TRBJ2-7, with D possibly being TRBD1 (6 bases). V was shortened by 5 bases and J by 0 bases, with 11 bases between the two germline ends. Germline V lookup: CDR1 LNHDA, CDR2 SQIVND (reference sequence). The CDR3 has 14 amino acids. CDR3 nucleotide sequence: TGTGCCAGTAGTGCAGCAGGGGTCTCCTACGAGCAGTACTTC. Protein: CASSAAGVSYEQYF. The full variable domain, completed using reference TRBV19 and TRBJ2-7, is DGGITQSPKYLFRKEGQNVTLSCEQNLNHDAMYWYRQDPGQGLRLIYYSQIVNDFQKGDIAEGYSVSREKKESFPLTVTSAQKNPTAFYLCASSAAGVSYEQYFGPGTRLTVT.

The chain recombines TRBV20-1 with TRBJ2-5, with 7 bases that match TRBD2. This CDR3 is built from 11 residues. V dropped 6 bases and J dropped 4; count of bases not matched to a gene: 2. The germline V gene encodes CDR1 DFQATT and CDR2 SNEGSKA (reference sequence). CDR3 nucleotide sequence: TGCAGTGCAGGGAGGGGAGAGACCCAGTACTTC. Amino acid sequence: CSAGRGETQYF.

This chain connects TRBV18 to TRBJ2-7, with TRBD1 as a possible D gene (5 bases). Germline V gives CDR1 KGHSH, CDR2 LQKENI. Trimming shortened V by 4 bases and J by 7 bases, and 14 bases separated the two germline ends. CDR3 length: 13 amino acids. The CDR3 loop reads CASSLGRDEEQYF. The CDR3 region has the DNA TGTGCCAGCTCACTGGGCAGGGATGAAGAGCAGTACTTC.

The V call is TRBV5-4, the J call TRBJ2-7; 9 bases align to TRBD1. Unmatched junction bases numbered 4, after V lost 2 bases and J lost 7 bases. This CDR3 has 13 amino acids. Germline CDR1 and CDR2: SGHNT and YYREEE (reference sequence). CDR3 bases: TGTGCCAGCAGCTTCGACAGGGGGGGGGAGCAGTACTTC. It is translated as CASSFDRGGEQYF.

The chain links TRBV2 to TRBJ2-7, with a possible D match to TRBD2 (6 bases). V gave up 0 bases and J gave up 3 bases, with 12 bases separating them. This CDR3 contains 15 residues. Germline V gives CDR1 SNHLY, CDR2 FYNNEI. As DNA, the CDR3 is TGTGCCAGCAGTGAAGCGCTTGCGGGGAACTACGAGCAGTACTTC. Residues: CASSEALAGNYEQYF.

The CDR3 nucleotides are TGTGCCATCAGTGACACCAGGGTTCATAGCAATCAGCCCCAGCATTTT. Its protein product is CAISDTRVHSNQPQHF. The rearrangement links TRBV10-3 to TRBJ1-5; D is possibly TRBD1 (5 bases). V was pared by 3 bases and J by 0 bases, with 12 bases between. The CDR3 sequence is 16 residues long. Germline CDR1 is ENHRY and CDR2 is SYGVKD.

This chain joins TRBV4-3 and TRBJ2-5, with 9 nucleotides matching TRBD1. With V trimmed by 0 bases and J by 13 bases, 18 bases remained unmatched. Looked up from germline, CDR1 is LGHNA and CDR2 is YSLEER. The CDR3 consists of 17 residues. The CDR3 loop reads CASSQDAKGTGSRYRYF. In nucleotides, the CDR3 is TGCGCCAGCAGCCAAGATGCAAAAGGGACAGGGAGCAGGTACCGGTACTTC.

The chain is built from TRBV5-1 and TRBJ2-3; 8 nucleotides line up with TRBD2. CDR3 length: 13 residues. Germline V lookup: CDR1 SGHRS, CDR2 YFSETQ. V gave up 4 bases and J gave up 4 bases; unmatched junction bases: 2. For the CDR3, the DNA is TGCGCCAGCAGCGCGGGGGGCCCAGATACGCAGTATTTT. It specifies CASSAGGPDTQYF.

The chain has TRBV9 and TRBJ2-5; TRBD2 matches 10 bases. The CDR3 runs 18 residues. J lost 2 bases, V lost 0 bases, and 10 bases had no gene match. The germline V gene has CDR1 SGDLS and CDR2 YYNGEE. This CDR3 is CASSVGVSGGPTQETQYF. Here the CDR3 DNA reads TGTGCCAGCAGCGTAGGTGTTAGCGGGGGGCCAACTCAAGAGACCCAGTACTTC.

This chain links TRBV5-4 with TRBJ2-1, with TRBD2 matching 12 bases. Unmatched junction bases numbered 5, after V lost 4 bases and J lost 3 bases. Per germline, CDR1 SGHNT and CDR2 YYREEE (reference sequence). This CDR3 has 16 amino acids. CDR3 residues: CASSGRLAGDYNEQFF. In nucleotides, the CDR3 is TGTGCCAGCAGCGGGCGACTAGCGGGAGACTACAATGAGCAGTTCTTC.

The genes are TRBV11-3 and TRBJ1-4; D unclear. This CDR3 is 15 amino acids long. The germline V gene encodes CDR1 SGHNT and CDR2 YENEEA. V was pared by 5 bases and J by 0 bases, with 10 bases between. Here the CDR3 DNA reads TGTGCCAGCAGCGCCCGAACTGCAACTAATGAAAAACTGTTTTTT. It is translated as CASSARTATNEKLFF.

CDR3 sequence (DNA): TGTGCCAGTAGTATAGGCAGGTTGGGCAGGGCTGGCGAGACCCAGTACTTC. As protein: CASSIGRLGRAGETQYF. The chain couples TRBV19 to TRBJ2-5, with D tentatively TRBD1 (5 bases). The ends were cut back, 1 base at V and 5 bases at J, with 20 bases in the middle. CDR3 size: 17 residues. Per germline, CDR1 LNHDA and CDR2 SQIVND (reference sequence).

The chain joins TRBV10-2 to TRBJ2-7, with a weak D call TRBD1 (6 bases). V was clipped by 3 bases and J by 2 bases, with 8 bases between them. Germline V gene lookup returns CDR1 WSHSY and CDR2 SAAADI. CDR3 length equals 13 residues. The CDR3 protein is CASSDQGTYEQYF. The DNA of the CDR3 is TGCGCCAGCAGTGATCAGGGGACCTACGAGCAGTACTTC.

This chain joins TRBV4-1 and TRBJ2-2; TRBD2 might be the D (6 bases). Looked up from germline, CDR1 is MGHRA and CDR2 is YSYEKL. The CDR3 extends over 14 amino acids. Trimming took off 5 bases at V and 6 bases at J, with 13 bases between the two ends. The CDR3 loop reads CASSKFTGAGELFF. For the CDR3, the DNA is TGCGCCAGCAGCAAGTTTACGGGAGCCGGGGAGCTGTTTTTT.

The chain joins TRBV5-1 to TRBJ1-2; D not resolved. V gave up 0 bases and J gave up 8 bases, with 11 bases separating them. The CDR3 has 13 residues. Looked up from germline, CDR1 is SGHRS and CDR2 is YFSETQ. CDR3 sequence: CASSLAGRSGYTF. DNA for the CDR3: TGCGCCAGCAGCTTGGCGGGGAGATCGGGCTACACCTTC.

The J gene is TRBJ2-1, the V gene TRBV5-1; 8 bases fit TRBD1. V lost 0 bases, J lost 5 bases, and 4 bases stayed unmatched. Germline V CDR1 and CDR2: SGHRS, YFSETQ. This CDR3 contains 15 residues. As DNA, the CDR3 is TGCGCCAGCAGCTTGGGGGGACAGGCCAACAATGAGCAGTTCTTC. This encodes CASSLGGQANNEQFF.

The chain employs TRBV27 and TRBJ2-7; TRBD2 matches 7 bases. With V trimmed by 0 bases and J by 5 bases, 7 bases remained unmatched. CDR3 length equals 15 residues. CDR1 MNHEY and CDR2 SMNVEV come from the germline V gene (reference sequence). CDR3 sequence: CASSLSKGGYHEQYF. The CDR3 DNA reads TGTGCCAGCAGTTTATCGAAGGGAGGGTACCACGAGCAGTACTTC.